This TCR beta chain was observed in a study of T-cell memory formation after mild COVID-19. Study summary: Largely donor-specific sequence clusters came from a couple of donors. Findings of the study overall: Pre-infection memory contained some responding clones, which suggested that cross-reactive memory had joined.

This clonotype was observed a handful of times. Its antigen remains unidentified. Each CDR3 protein is one row after TCRdb ran MiXCR on the 5' RACE reads. The table lists roughly 86,000 distinct CDR3 sequences, about 13% of them singletons. Germline assignment: CDR1 DFQATT and CDR2 SNEGSKA (reference sequence). This CDR3 has 16 residues. The junction had 9 bases not matched to a gene; V was cut back by 2 bases and J by 0 bases. Sequenced: PBMCs or a T cell subset sorted from them (not recorded which). The source is an adult woman who had mild COVID-19 (a few samples of this study predate the infection). Cell type and time point are not known. This chain connects TRBV20-1 to TRBJ1-1, with 7 bases that match TRBD1. Written as DNA, the CDR3 is TGCAGTGCTAGACCTGGACAGGCCGCCATGAACACTGAAGCTTTCTTT. This sequence encodes CSARPGQAAMNTEAFF.